The clone carrying this TCR beta chain was seen at least ten times. Its antigen is unidentified. This entry comes from a study of spatial heterogeneity in lung cancer. Time point described: sample taken at primary tumor resection. Unsorted whole RNA of tumor, nontumor lung or frozen PBMC was sequenced. The donors were some 70 patients with non-small cell lung cancer that was early-stage and untreated. The library protocol tagged each TCR cDNA with a unique molecular identifier. TCRdb reanalysed the 5' RACE reads using MiXCR and keeps one entry per CDR3 protein. The sample shows about 45,000 distinct CDR3 sequences, approximately 13% of them seen only once. Trimming left V 7 bases short and J 0 bases short, with 13 bases between. Germline V lookup: CDR1 SNHLY, CDR2 FYNNEI. This CDR3 spans 15 amino acids. Overall study results and limits: At resection, ubiquitous expanded tumor TCRs appeared in blood more than at follow-up.

The sample was PBMCs, taken at surgery. This TCR was sampled from a male donor with early-stage non-small cell lung cancer. The rearrangement links TRBV2 to TRBJ2-1; no firm D call. Here the CDR3 DNA reads TGTGCCAGCACCCGATCTACCAGCTCCTACAATGAGCAGTTCTTC. It encodes CASTRSTSSYNEQFF.